Below, 16 T cell receptor beta chains from the same sample are listed, as sequenced in a study of T cell responses to AZD1222 COVID-19 vaccine. Sequencing used immunoSEQ multiplex PCR; TCRdb keeps in-frame clones, though not all of them. The table shows some 170,000 clones, with about 91% occurring only once. This sample comprised peripheral blood, obtained on day 0 of MenACWY control vaccination. The receptors derive from an adult in good health.

This clone was recorded once. The chain employs TRBV29-1 and TRBJ1-2; the match to TRBD1 covers 8 bases. Germline CDR1 is SQVTM and CDR2 is ANQGSEA. With V trimmed by 4 bases and J by 7 bases, 8 bases remained unmatched. The CDR3 totals 13 residues. The CDR3 DNA reads as TGCAGCGTTGGGACAGGGTCCGGGACTGGCTACACCTTC. Its protein product is CSVGTGSGTGYTF. Filled out from reference TRBV29-1 and TRBJ1-2, the complete variable domain reads SAVISQKPSRDICQRGTSLTIQCQVDSQVTMMFWYRQQPGQSLTLIATANQGSEATYESGFVIDKFPISRPNLTFSTLTVSNMSPEDSSIYLCSVGTGSGTGYTFGSGTRLTVV.

This CDR3 is CASSKGQMNTEAFF. CDR3 nucleotide sequence: TGTGCCAGCAGCAAGGGACAAATGAACACTGAAGCTTTCTTT. V gene TRBV7-2 combines with J gene TRBJ1-1; D is possibly TRBD1 (6 bases). The germline V gene encodes CDR1 SGHTA and CDR2 FQGNSA. The V gene lost 5 bases and the J gene lost 0 bases, with 10 bases spanning the gap. CDR3 length: 14 residues.

This clone has just one count. The V gene is TRBV29-1, the J gene TRBJ1-2, with D unclear. The ends were cut back, 4 bases at V and 4 bases at J, with 10 bases in the middle. CDR3 length equals 12 residues. Germline V gives CDR1 SQVTM, CDR2 ANQGSEA. For the CDR3, the DNA is TGCAGCGTTGTTAGCCAGACCTATGGCTACACCTTC. This encodes CSVVSQTYGYTF.

This chain joins TRBV6-5 and TRBJ2-5; D unresolved. The V and J ends lost 2 bases and 6 bases respectively, with 19 bases between them. Germline values: CDR1 MNHEY, CDR2 SVGAGI. CDR3 length equals 16 residues. The CDR3 loop is CASSYKIDTSAQTQYF. CDR3 in DNA: TGTGCCAGCAGTTACAAAATCGACACGTCCGCCCAGACCCAGTACTTC.

The CDR3 DNA sequence: TGTGCCAGCAGCCGGACAGGGACCTACGAGCAGTACTTC. As protein: CASSRTGTYEQYF. V gene TRBV7-2 combines with J gene TRBJ2-7; 8 bases are shared with TRBD1. Germline V gene sequence: CDR1 SGHTA, CDR2 FQGNSA. V lost 5 bases and J lost 2; bases outside the gene matches: 2. The CDR3 spans 13 residues. Based on the CDR3 plus reference TRBV7-2 and TRBJ2-7, the full variable domain is GAGVSQSPSNKVTEKGKDVELRCDPISGHTALYWYRQSLGQGLEFLIYFQGNSAPDKSGLPSDRFSAERTGGSVSTLTIQRTQQEDSAVYLCASSRTGTYEQYFGPGTRLTVT.

The J gene is TRBJ2-3, the V gene TRBV14; D might be TRBD1 (5 bases). CDR1 is SGHDN, CDR2 FVKESK, per germline. The CDR3 extends over 16 amino acids. Trimming left V 1 base short and J 2 bases short, with 13 bases between. The CDR3 nucleotides read TGTGCCAGCAGCCAAGCCCCCAGGGCTTTCACAGATACGCAGTATTTT. It translates to CASSQAPRAFTDTQYF. Drawing the rest from reference TRBV14 and TRBJ2-3, the complete variable domain is EAGVTQFPSHSVIEKGQTVTLRCDPISGHDNLYWYRRVMGKEIKFLLHFVKESKQDESGMPNNRFLAERTGGTYSTLKVQPAELEDSGVYFCASSQAPRAFTDTQYFGPGTRLTVL.

The V and J genes are TRBV19 and TRBJ1-1; TRBD1 aligns across 11 bases. Looked up from germline, CDR1 is LNHDA and CDR2 is SQIVND (reference sequence). V trimming: 5 bases; J trimming: 0 bases; junction bases outside the gene matches: 8. This CDR3 contains 17 residues. The DNA for the CDR3 is TGTGCCAGTAGTCCGCAGGACAGGGGGCGACTGAACACTGAAGCTTTCTTT. This translates into CASSPQDRGRLNTEAFF. The entire variable domain, with the rest obtained from reference TRBV19 and TRBJ1-1, is as follows: DGGITQSPKYLFRKEGQNVTLSCEQNLNHDAMYWYRQDPGQGLRLIYYSQIVNDFQKGDIAEGYSVSREKKESFPLTVTSAQKNPTAFYLCASSPQDRGRLNTEAFFGQGTRLTVV.

The chain couples TRBV5-4 to TRBJ1-6; unclear D gene. The CDR3 contains 14 residues. The V gene's germline CDR1 is SGHNT and CDR2 YYREEE (reference sequence). Trimming pared 4 bases from V and 9 bases from J, leaving 14 bases between. The CDR3 nucleotides are TGTGCCAGCAGCCCGATCGGTCGGGCTTCACCCCTCCACTTT. Translation gives CASSPIGRASPLHF.

The genes are TRBV4-1 and TRBJ2-1; D is undetermined. This CDR3 region has 16 residues. The germline V and J ends were trimmed by 4 bases and 10 bases, with 23 bases remaining between them. Germline CDR1 reads MGHRA; CDR2 reads YSYEKL. DNA for the CDR3: TGCGCCAGCAGCCCTAAACTCGGACCCCTAGGTGAGGAGCAGTTCTTC. It is translated as CASSPKLGPLGEEQFF.

The rearrangement links TRBV7-3 to TRBJ2-7; D possibly corresponds to TRBD2 (5 bases). This CDR3 comprises 14 residues. V shed 5 bases and J shed 2 bases, with 13 bases lying between them. Germline loops: CDR1 SGHTA, CDR2 FQGTGA. The CDR3 DNA sequence: TGTGCCAGCAGCCCTACCGGGATACCCTACGAGCAGTACTTC. Protein: CASSPTGIPYEQYF.

V is TRBV10-3 and J is TRBJ2-5; D may be TRBD1 (6 bases). The V gene's germline CDR1 is ENHRY and CDR2 SYGVKD. This CDR3 spans 12 amino acids. V lost 11 bases to trimming and J lost 3 bases, with 13 bases between them. CDR3 protein: CAAGETEETQYF. CDR3 bases: TGTGCCGCAGGGGAGACAGAAGAGACCCAGTACTTC.

This chain connects TRBV29-1 to TRBJ2-7, with 11 bases matching TRBD2. The V and J ends lost 8 bases and 6 bases, in that order; junction bases with no gene match: 12. In germline, CDR1 is SQVTM, CDR2 ANQGSEA. CDR3 length equals 14 residues. The CDR3 sequence is CSFSSLAGVIEQYF. The CDR3 coding sequence is TGCAGCTTCAGCTCACTAGCGGGAGTGATCGAGCAGTACTTC.

The chain links TRBV29-1 to TRBJ1-2, with a weak D call TRBD1 (5 bases). The germline V gene encodes CDR1 SQVTM and CDR2 ANQGSEA. V lost 6 bases and J 6 bases, leaving 17 bases between the germline ends. CDR3 size: 13 residues. The CDR3 spells CSVDFRGRNGYTF. The CDR3 DNA is TGCAGCGTCGACTTTAGGGGAAGGAATGGCTACACCTTC.

This clone has a single count. The chain is built from TRBV5-1 and TRBJ2-1; D is perhaps TRBD2 (6 bases). Trimming took off 4 bases at V and 5 bases at J, with 10 bases between the two ends. The length of the CDR3 is 13 residues. Germline V CDR1 and CDR2: SGHRS, YFSETQ. CDR3 residues: CASSAGLHNEQFF. DNA of the CDR3: TGCGCCAGCAGCGCGGGACTTCACAATGAGCAGTTCTTC.

The chain has TRBV2 and TRBJ1-2; D is uncertain. Germline CDR1 is SNHLY and CDR2 is FYNNEI. The CDR3 extends over 14 amino acids. V lost 1 base, J lost 7 bases, and 13 bases lay in between. DNA for the CDR3: TGTGCCAGCAGTGAAGACTCAACCACCGCTGGCTACACCTTC. It is translated as CASSEDSTTAGYTF.

The chain combines TRBV6-1 with TRBJ1-4; 7 positions match TRBD1. The CDR3 extends over 17 amino acids. J lost 5 bases, V lost 3 bases, and 12 bases had no gene match. Germline lookup yields CDR1 MNHNS and CDR2 SASEGT. This CDR3 is CASSDGFLQGTNEKLFF. The CDR3 region has the DNA TGTGCCAGCAGTGACGGATTCCTACAGGGGACGAATGAAAAACTGTTTTTT.